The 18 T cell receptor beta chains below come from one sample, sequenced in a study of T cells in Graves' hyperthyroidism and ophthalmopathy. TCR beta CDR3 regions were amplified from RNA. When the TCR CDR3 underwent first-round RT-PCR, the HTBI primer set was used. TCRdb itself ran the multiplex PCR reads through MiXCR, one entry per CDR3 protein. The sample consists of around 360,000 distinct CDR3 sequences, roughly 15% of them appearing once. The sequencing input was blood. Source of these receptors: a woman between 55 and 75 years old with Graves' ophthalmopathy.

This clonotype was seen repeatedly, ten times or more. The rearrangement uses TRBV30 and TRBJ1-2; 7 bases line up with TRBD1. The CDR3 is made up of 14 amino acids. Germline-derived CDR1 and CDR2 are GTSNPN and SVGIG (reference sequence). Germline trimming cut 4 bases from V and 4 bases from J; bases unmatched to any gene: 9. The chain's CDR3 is CAWTPPGQLYGYTF. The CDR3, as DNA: TGTGCCTGGACGCCCCCGGGACAGCTCTATGGCTACACCTTC.

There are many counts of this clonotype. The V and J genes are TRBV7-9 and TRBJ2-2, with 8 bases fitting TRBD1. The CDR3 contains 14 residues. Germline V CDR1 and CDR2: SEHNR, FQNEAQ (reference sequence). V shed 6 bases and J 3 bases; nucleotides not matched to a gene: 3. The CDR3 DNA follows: TGTGCCAGCAGATTGGACAGGGACACCGGGGAGCTGTTTTTT. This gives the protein CASRLDRDTGELFF.

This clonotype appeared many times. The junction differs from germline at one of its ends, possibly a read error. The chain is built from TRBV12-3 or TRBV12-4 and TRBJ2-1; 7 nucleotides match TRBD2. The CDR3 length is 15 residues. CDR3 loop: CASSLADPLGNEQFF. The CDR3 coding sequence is TGTGCCAGCAGTCTAGCGGATCCCTTGGGGAATGAGCAGTTCTTC.

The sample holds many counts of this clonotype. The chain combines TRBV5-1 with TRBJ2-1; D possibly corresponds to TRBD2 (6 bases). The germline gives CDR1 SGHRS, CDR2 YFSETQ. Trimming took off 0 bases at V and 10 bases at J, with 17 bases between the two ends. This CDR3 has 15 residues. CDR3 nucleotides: TGCGCCAGCAGCTTGGTTATCGGGAGCCCTGGGGAGCAGTTCTTC. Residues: CASSLVIGSPGEQFF.

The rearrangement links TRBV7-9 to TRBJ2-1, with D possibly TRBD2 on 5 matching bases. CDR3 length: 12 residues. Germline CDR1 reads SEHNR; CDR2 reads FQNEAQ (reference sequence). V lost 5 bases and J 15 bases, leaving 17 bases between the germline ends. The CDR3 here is CASSRTPSSRFF. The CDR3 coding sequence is TGTGCCAGCAGCCGCACCCCTAGCAGCCGGTTCTTC.

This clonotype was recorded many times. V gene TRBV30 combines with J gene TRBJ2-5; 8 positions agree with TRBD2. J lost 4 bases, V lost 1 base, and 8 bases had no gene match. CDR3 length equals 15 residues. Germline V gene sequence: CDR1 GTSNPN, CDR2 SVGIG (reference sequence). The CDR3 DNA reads TGTGCCTGGAGTGGACAAGCGGGAGTATCAGAGACCCAGTACTTC. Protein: CAWSGQAGVSETQYF.

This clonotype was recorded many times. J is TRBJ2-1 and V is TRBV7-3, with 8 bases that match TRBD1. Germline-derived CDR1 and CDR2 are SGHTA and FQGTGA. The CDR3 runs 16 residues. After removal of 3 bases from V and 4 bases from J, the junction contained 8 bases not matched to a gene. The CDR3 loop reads CASSLRQGAGYNEQFF. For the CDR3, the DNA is TGTGCCAGCAGCTTGCGCCAGGGGGCCGGATACAATGAGCAGTTCTTC.

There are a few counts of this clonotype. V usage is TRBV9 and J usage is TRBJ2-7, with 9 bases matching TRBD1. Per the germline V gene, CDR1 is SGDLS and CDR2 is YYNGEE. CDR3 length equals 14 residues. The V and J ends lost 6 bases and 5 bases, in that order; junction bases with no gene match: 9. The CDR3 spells CASTLGGTGNEQYF. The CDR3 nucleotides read TGTGCCAGCACCCTAGGGGGGACAGGGAACGAGCAGTACTTC.

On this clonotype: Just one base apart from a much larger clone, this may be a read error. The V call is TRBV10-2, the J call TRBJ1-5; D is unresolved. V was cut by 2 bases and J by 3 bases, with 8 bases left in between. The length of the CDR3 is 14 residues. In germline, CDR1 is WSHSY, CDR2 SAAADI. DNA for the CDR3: TGCGCCAGCAGTGAGGGGGATGACAATCAGCCCCAGCATTTT. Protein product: CASSEGDDNQPQHF.

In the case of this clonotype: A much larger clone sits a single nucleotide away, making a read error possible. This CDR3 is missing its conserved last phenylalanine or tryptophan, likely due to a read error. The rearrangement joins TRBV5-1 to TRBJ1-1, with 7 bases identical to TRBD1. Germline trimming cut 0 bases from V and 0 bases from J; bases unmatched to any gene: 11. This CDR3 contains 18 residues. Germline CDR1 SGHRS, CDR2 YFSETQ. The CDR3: CASSLVGPRQGVNTEAFY. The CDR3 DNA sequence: TGCGCCAGCAGCTTGGTGGGACCCCGACAGGGAGTGAACACTGAAGCTTTCTAT.

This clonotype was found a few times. CDR3 DNA: TGTGCCAGCAGCTTAGAAGTTGGCTGGAGGGGCTACACCTTC. The encoded protein is CASSLEVGWRGYTF. The chain joins TRBV7-9 to TRBJ1-2; D not certain. The V gene lost 1 base and the J gene lost 8 bases, with 14 bases spanning the gap. From germline, CDR1 is SEHNR and CDR2 FQNEAQ (reference sequence). The CDR3 runs to 14 residues.

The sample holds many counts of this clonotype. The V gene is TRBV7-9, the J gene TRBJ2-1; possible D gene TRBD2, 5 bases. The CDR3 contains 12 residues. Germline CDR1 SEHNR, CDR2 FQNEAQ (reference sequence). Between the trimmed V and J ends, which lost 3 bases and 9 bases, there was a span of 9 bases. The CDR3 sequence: CASSLGRVEQFF. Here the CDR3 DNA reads TGTGCCAGCAGCTTGGGGAGAGTTGAGCAGTTCTTC.

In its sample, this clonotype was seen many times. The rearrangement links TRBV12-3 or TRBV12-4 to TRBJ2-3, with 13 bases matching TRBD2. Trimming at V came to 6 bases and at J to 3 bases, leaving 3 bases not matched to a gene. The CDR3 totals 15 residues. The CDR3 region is CASSPGLAGTDTQYF. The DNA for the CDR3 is TGTGCCAGCAGCCCGGGACTAGCGGGGACAGATACGCAGTATTTT.

This chain's CDR3 is CATTLGGSDGELFF. CDR3 coding DNA: TGTGCCACCACTCTTGGCGGGAGCGACGGGGAGCTGTTTTTT. V gene TRBV24-1 combines with J gene TRBJ2-2, with 7 nucleotides matching TRBD2. V dropped 8 bases and J dropped 7; count of bases not matched to a gene: 9. This CDR3 has 14 residues. Germline-derived CDR1 and CDR2 are KGHDR and SFDVKD.

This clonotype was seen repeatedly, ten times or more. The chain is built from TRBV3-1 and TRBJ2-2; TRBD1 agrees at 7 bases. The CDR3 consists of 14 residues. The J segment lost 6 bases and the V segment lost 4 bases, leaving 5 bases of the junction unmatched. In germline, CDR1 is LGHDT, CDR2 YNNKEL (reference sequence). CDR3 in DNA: TGTGCCAGCAGCCTAATGGACAGGCCCGGGGAGCTGTTTTTT. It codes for CASSLMDRPGELFF.

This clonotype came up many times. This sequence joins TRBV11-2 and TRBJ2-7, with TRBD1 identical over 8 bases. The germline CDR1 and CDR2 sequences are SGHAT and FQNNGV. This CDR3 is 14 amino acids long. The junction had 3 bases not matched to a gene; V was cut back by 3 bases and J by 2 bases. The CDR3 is CASSFGTGTYEQYF. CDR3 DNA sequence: TGTGCCAGCAGCTTCGGGACAGGCACCTACGAGCAGTACTTC.

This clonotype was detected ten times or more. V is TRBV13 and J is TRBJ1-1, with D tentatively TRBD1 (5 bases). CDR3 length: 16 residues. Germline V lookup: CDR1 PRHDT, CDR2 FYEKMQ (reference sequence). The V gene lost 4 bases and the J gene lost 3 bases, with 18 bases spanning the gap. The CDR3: CASSSRDSHGDTEAFF. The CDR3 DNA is TGTGCCAGCAGCTCCCGGGACTCCCATGGGGACACTGAAGCTTTCTTT.

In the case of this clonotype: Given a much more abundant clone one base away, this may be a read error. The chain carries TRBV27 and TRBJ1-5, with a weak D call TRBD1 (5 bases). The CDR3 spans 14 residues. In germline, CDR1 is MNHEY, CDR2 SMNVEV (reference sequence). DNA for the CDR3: TGTGCCAGCAGCCAGTCAGGGATCAATCAGTCCCAGCATTTT. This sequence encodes CASSQSGINQSQHF.